This paragraph covers one TCR beta chain sequence. The CDR3 length is 13 residues. V was clipped by 6 bases and J by 10 bases; unmatched bases: 7. Germline V gene lookup returns CDR1 WSHSY and CDR2 SAAADI. The sample is drawn from a study of blood T cell repertoires in COVID-19. Whole-study context: Samples taken during acute and convalescent COVID-19 were collected in the United States, Italy and Spain. T cells, B-cell-depleted T cells, or PBMCs provided the cDNA or gDNA that served as material.

Original data processing: Cell counts per sample came from amplifying reference gene primers. Generated by immunoSEQ multiplex PCR, the TCRdb table keeps only in-frame clones and is missing some. From that table come the V and J calls and clone size; the DNA was used to work out D and trimming. The sample shows under 140,000 clones, approximately 82% of them seen only once. This TCR came from a woman of 80 years or more with acute or convalescent COVID-19. V gene TRBV10-2 combines with J gene TRBJ2-3, with 10 bases lining up with TRBD2. The sample comprised peripheral blood. CDR3 protein: CASRRSGTSAQYF. The CDR3 nucleotides are TGCGCCAGCAGGCGGTCCGGGACTAGCGCGCAGTATTTT.